A selection of T cell receptor beta chains follows, all from one sample in a study of cytomegalovirus exposure and HLA in healthy donors. TCRdb keeps only in-frame clones here, not all; method: immunoSEQ multiplex PCR. The data contain roughly 180,000 clones, around 80% of them singletons. Sequencing used PBMCs. All receptors come from a female donor in good health and CMV-seronegative. Both conserved end residues are part of each CDR3. The D gene is left open where the match is weak. For some rows the clone size is stated as once, few or many, or as a class when expanded; others skip it.

.,TRBJ2-2,TRBV10-1,.,CASSEWHTGELFF,TGCGCCAGCAGTGAGTGGCACACCGGGGAGCTGTTTTTT
once,TRBJ2-1,TRBV29-1,TRBD2,CSVGAGGSYNEQFF,TGCAGCGTTGGGGCGGGAGGATCGTACAATGAGCAGTTCTTC
few,TRBJ1-1,TRBV29-1,.,CSVVRLMNTEAFF,TGCAGCGTTGTCAGGCTGATGAACACTGAAGCTTTCTTT
.,TRBJ1-5,TRBV7-2,.,CASSLLGQINQPQHF,TGTGCCAGCAGCTTACTAGGACAGATCAATCAGCCCCAGCATTTT
.,TRBJ1-2,TRBV29-1,.,CSVGGPSETYGYTF,TGCAGCGTTGGAGGCCCCTCGGAGACCTATGGCTACACCTTC
.,TRBJ2-1,TRBV15,.,CATSLRAYNEQFF,TGTGCCACCAGCTTGCGGGCCTACAATGAGCAGTTCTTC
.,TRBJ1-4,TRBV7-2,.,CASSPRGEKLFF,TGTGCCAGCAGCCCCCGCGGGGAAAAACTGTTTTTT
once,TRBJ2-7,TRBV6-5,.,CASSYGGMETYEQYF,TGTGCCAGCAGTTACGGCGGGATGGAGACCTACGAGCAGTACTTC
few,TRBJ1-1,TRBV15,.,CATSSSGPNTEAFF,TGTGCCACCAGCAGTTCAGGCCCTAACACTGAAGCTTTCTTT
.,TRBJ1-4,TRBV5-1,.,CASSLTDIEGEKLFF,TGCGCCAGCAGCTTGACCGACATAGAGGGTGAAAAACTGTTTTTT
.,TRBJ1-1,TRBV9,TRBD1,CASSVVGDTGGKNTEAFF,TGTGCCAGCAGCGTAGTGGGAGATACAGGGGGAAAGAACACTGAAGCTTTCTTT
.,TRBJ1-2,TRBV2,.,CASREITNYGYTF,TGTGCCAGCAGGGAGATAACTAACTATGGCTACACCTTC
once,TRBJ1-5,TRBV28,TRBD1,CASSPQGVRNQPQHF,TGTGCCAGCAGTCCCCAGGGGGTAAGGAATCAGCCCCAGCATTTT